This entry features one T cell receptor (beta chain) sequence. The study counted Cohort 3 donors as recovered given two negative PCRs, clearance, or symptom resolution. The data were obtained in a study of blood T cell repertoires in COVID-19. Study in general: Acute-phase and convalescent COVID-19 samples originated in the United States, Italy and Spain. From T cells, B-cell-depleted T cells, or PBMCs came the material, which was cDNA or gDNA.

The V gene lost 1 base and the J gene lost 6 bases, with 7 bases spanning the gap. This CDR3 region has 13 residues. The germline gives CDR1 SGHTA, CDR2 FQGNSA. Original analysis: The assay estimated nucleated cells by amplifying reference gene primers. TCRdb's copy holds only in-frame clones and misses some; the assay was immunoSEQ multiplex PCR. The V and J calls and clone size were taken over from that table, and D and trimming were inferred from the DNA. The sample yields 150,000 to 200,000 clones, under 90% seen once. This TCR was recovered from a woman between 55 and 75 years old who had recovered from COVID-19. The sequenced sample was PBMCs or T cells enriched from blood (not recorded which). The chain is built from TRBV7-2 and TRBJ1-5; no clear D. The CDR3: CASSLVDSQPQHF. The CDR3 nucleotides are TGTGCCAGCAGCTTAGTCGACTCTCAGCCCCAGCATTTT.